Below, 17 T cell receptor beta chains from the same sample are listed, as sequenced in a study of spatial heterogeneity in lung cancer. TCRdb called the 5' RACE reads again in MiXCR, with one record for every CDR3 protein. The repertoire holds over 25,000 distinct CDR3 sequences, with 8.4% as singletons. Time point given: sample taken at primary tumor resection. From tumor, nontumor lung or frozen PBMC, whole RNA was taken unsorted for sequencing. Sample: PBMCs, taken at surgery. Receptors originate from a female donor with early-stage non-small cell lung cancer.

This clonotype was counted a few times. The CDR3 DNA reads TGTGCCAGCAGCTTTAGCGGGAGGGCCGGCCATGAGCAGTTCTTC. This translates into CASSFSGRAGHEQFF. This sequence joins TRBV5-5 and TRBJ2-1; 11 nucleotides align to TRBD2. Trimming at V came to 2 bases and at J to 8 bases, leaving 6 bases not matched to a gene. The CDR3 is made up of 15 amino acids. The germline gives CDR1 SGHKS, CDR2 YYEKEE (reference sequence).

This clonotype was seen many times. This chain uses TRBV20-1 with TRBJ1-6; 8 bases are a match to TRBD1. CDR1 is DFQATT, CDR2 SNEGSKA, per germline (reference sequence). The CDR3 totals 14 residues. V shed 4 bases and J 3 bases; nucleotides not matched to a gene: 2. The CDR3 loop reads CSANRGSYNSPLHF. DNA of the CDR3: TGCAGTGCTAACAGGGGGAGCTATAATTCACCCCTCCACTTT.

At least ten counts were recorded for this clonotype. V usage is TRBV7-3 and J usage is TRBJ1-5, with TRBD1 identical over 8 bases. Germline V CDR1 and CDR2: SGHTA, FQGTGA. Losses at the gene ends were 6 bases for V and 7 bases for J; bases not matched to a gene: 8. This CDR3 spans 14 amino acids. CDR3 residues: CASRPGQGRQPQHF. The CDR3 nucleotides read TGTGCCAGCAGGCCAGGACAGGGCAGGCAGCCCCAGCATTTT.

In this sample, this clonotype turned up many times. The chain uses TRBV12-3 or TRBV12-4 and TRBJ2-3, with TRBD1 matching 10 bases. V dropped 6 bases and J dropped 2; count of bases not matched to a gene: 8. CDR3 length: 16 amino acids. The CDR3 bases are TGTGCCAGCAGCCCGGGACAGGGGCTCCTCACAGATACGCAGTATTTT. Protein sequence: CASSPGQGLLTDTQYF.

V usage is TRBV7-9 and J usage is TRBJ1-4; D is possibly TRBD1 (5 bases). Germline CDR1 SEHNR, CDR2 FQNEAQ (reference sequence). The CDR3 loop spans 14 amino acids. V dropped 5 bases and J dropped 8 bases, with 15 bases sitting between them. The CDR3 is CASSTGALKEKLFF. In DNA form, the CDR3 reads TGTGCCAGCAGCACAGGAGCGCTGAAGGAAAAACTGTTTTTT. Together with reference TRBV7-9 and TRBJ1-4, the CDR3 gives the full variable domain: DTGVSQNPRHKITKRGQNVTFRCDPISEHNRLYWYRQTLGQGPEFLTYFQNEAQLEKSRLLSDRFSAERPKGSFSTLEIQRTEQGDSAMYLCASSTGALKEKLFFGSGTQLSVL.

The sample holds a few counts of this clonotype. The chain recombines TRBV4-3 with TRBJ2-3; unclear D gene. CDR3 size: 17 residues. Germline V gene lookup returns CDR1 LGHNA and CDR2 YSLEER. V was pared by 3 bases and J by 4 bases, with 20 bases between. Here the CDR3 reads CASSQAYSVLRADTQYF. For the CDR3, the DNA is TGCGCCAGCAGCCAGGCCTACAGTGTTCTAAGGGCAGATACGCAGTATTTT.

The rearrangement links TRBV7-2 to TRBJ1-3, with D possibly TRBD1 on 5 matching bases. Trimming stripped 3 bases from V and 0 bases from J, with 9 bases between. The CDR3 spans 15 residues. The V gene's germline CDR1 is SGHTA and CDR2 FQGNSA. The CDR3 loop reads CASSFRVSSGNTIYF. The CDR3 coding sequence is TGTGCCAGCAGCTTCAGGGTTAGCTCTGGAAACACCATATATTTT.

The rearrangement uses TRBV4-2 and TRBJ2-2; D is ambiguous. The CDR3 spans 13 residues. Germline values: CDR1 LGHNA, CDR2 YNFKEQ. The V and J ends lost 1 base and 6 bases respectively, with 6 bases between them. As DNA, the CDR3 is TGTGCCAGCAGCCAAGTTGCCGCCGGGGAGCTGTTTTTT. Translated, it gives CASSQVAAGELFF.

The table lists this clonotype with a few counts. The chain employs TRBV20-1 and TRBJ2-1; the match to TRBD2 covers 10 bases. Trimming removed 1 base from V and 11 bases from J; junction bases left unmatched: 8. This CDR3 region has 14 residues. The germline CDR1 and CDR2 sequences are DFQATT and SNEGSKA (reference sequence). CDR3 coding DNA: TGCAGTGCTAGAGCCCTAGCGGGAGTAAGCCAGCAGTTCTTC. Residues: CSARALAGVSQQFF.

This clonotype was recorded at least ten times. The chain employs TRBV27 and TRBJ1-2; the D is unclear. Germline lookup yields CDR1 MNHEY and CDR2 SMNVEV (reference sequence). Trimming left V 5 bases short and J 2 bases short, with 21 bases between. The CDR3 sequence is 17 residues long. The CDR3 DNA reads TGTGCCAGCAGTCGTCGATTGACGCGTCAATTGAACTATGGCTACACCTTC. The encoded protein is CASSRRLTRQLNYGYTF.

This clonotype rates as medium-sized. The chain employs TRBV20-1 and TRBJ1-2; no reliable D call. CDR1 and CDR2 (germline): DFQATT, SNEGSKA (reference sequence). This CDR3 comprises 12 residues. V lost 2 bases and J 2 bases, leaving 6 bases between the germline ends. In DNA, the CDR3 is TGCAGTGCTAGACGATCGAACTATGGCTACACCTTC. Protein product: CSARRSNYGYTF.

This clonotype was detected ten times or more. The chain recombines TRBV12-3 or TRBV12-4 with TRBJ2-1, with D perhaps matching TRBD2 (5 bases). V was cut by 6 bases and J by 0 bases, with 9 bases left in between. The CDR3 contains 14 residues. CDR3 region: CASRRRGSYNEQFF. The CDR3 bases are TGTGCCAGCAGAAGACGGGGCTCCTACAATGAGCAGTTCTTC.

A single count supports this clonotype. This may be a read error: a much more frequent sequence differs by one nucleotide. The chain combines TRBV2 with TRBJ2-1; D is perhaps TRBD2 (6 bases). From germline, CDR1 is SNHLY and CDR2 FYNNEI. The CDR3 extends over 16 amino acids. Trimming took 6 bases from V and 4 from J, leaving 19 bases between them. CDR3 in DNA: TGTGCCAGCAGACCAGAGCGGGTTAGCTCTTACAATGAGCAGTTCTTC. It translates to CASRPERVSSYNEQFF.

This clonotype occurred many times. The chain recombines TRBV29-1 with TRBJ2-7; D is uncertain. CDR1 and CDR2 (germline): SQVTM, ANQGSEA. CDR3 size: 12 residues. With 1 base removed from V and 3 bases from J, the gap between germline ends came to 7 bases. CDR3 sequence: CSVEGQSYEQYF. DNA for the CDR3: TGCAGCGTTGAAGGTCAGAGCTACGAGCAGTACTTC.

This clonotype was counted only a few times. The chain recombines TRBV5-4 with TRBJ2-7, with TRBD1 matching over 8 bases. V shed 0 bases and J 5 bases; nucleotides not matched to a gene: 7. Germline CDR1 and CDR2: SGHNT and YYREEE (reference sequence). The CDR3 spans 15 residues. The CDR3 bases are TGTGCCAGCAGCTTGGCTCCACAGGGGGTCCACGAGCAGTACTTC. It yields the protein CASSLAPQGVHEQYF.

This clonotype was seen ten or more times. The chain combines TRBV7-9 with TRBJ2-3; 10 bases line up with TRBD2. Germline CDR1 and CDR2: SEHNR and FQNEAQ (reference sequence). The CDR3 sequence is 16 residues long. The V and J ends lost 2 bases and 8 bases, in that order; junction bases with no gene match: 10. For the CDR3, the DNA is TGTGCCAGCAGCTTAAAAGCGGCTAGCGGGAGAAGTACGCAGTATTTT. It encodes CASSLKAASGRSTQYF. Combining the CDR3 with reference TRBV7-9 and TRBJ2-3 gives the whole variable domain DTGVSQNPRHKITKRGQNVTFRCDPISEHNRLYWYRQTLGQGPEFLTYFQNEAQLEKSRLLSDRFSAERPKGSFSTLEIQRTEQGDSAMYLCASSLKAASGRSTQYFGPGTRLTVL.

This clonotype was observed many times. This rearrangement joins TRBV7-8 to TRBJ2-7; 15 bases match TRBD2. V was pared by 6 bases and J by 4 bases, with 7 bases of the junction left unmatched. The CDR3 loop spans 16 amino acids. Germline V gives CDR1 SGHVS, CDR2 FQNEAQ. The CDR3 sequence: CASRRAGTSGRYEQYF. The DNA for the CDR3 is TGTGCCAGCAGACGAGCCGGGACTAGCGGGAGGTACGAGCAGTACTTC.